The rows below give T cell receptor beta chains drawn from one sample of a study of T cell clones after liver transplantation. Some clones are missing from TCRdb's copy, which holds only in-frame ones; the method was immunoSEQ multiplex PCR. Of under 60,000 clones in the sample, about 70% were seen once. The specimen comprised CD4+ T cells from blood, sampled at the 22-month timepoint. The source is a human patient who received a liver transplant. Part of the T cell pool may stem from the graft donor. The CDR3 runs from the conserved cysteine through the conserved F or W. The D gene is left open where the match is weak. Clone size is shown for a subset of rows, as once, few, many or a class of expanded clone.

j_call: TRBJ2-3; clone_size: -; v_call: TRBV14; d_call: TRBD1; cdr3_nt: TGTGCCAGCAGCCACCCGCAGGGACAGGGAAGGGTGGGCACAGATACGCAGTATTTT; cdr3_aa: CASSHPQGQGRVGTDTQYF
j_call: TRBJ2-3; clone_size: once; v_call: TRBV7-2; d_call: -; cdr3_nt: TGTGCCAGCAGTTGGGGGGGGGACAGTAGCACAGATACGCAGTATTTT; cdr3_aa: CASSWGGDSSTDTQYF
j_call: TRBJ1-3; clone_size: -; v_call: TRBV5-6; d_call: -; cdr3_nt: TGTGCCAGCAGCTTGCACCGAGACTCTGGAAACACCATATATTTT; cdr3_aa: CASSLHRDSGNTIYF
j_call: TRBJ1-2; clone_size: -; v_call: TRBV11-2; d_call: -; cdr3_nt: TGTGCCAGCAGCCCCAGCCGGACACTCGCTTTATATGGCTACACCTTC; cdr3_aa: CASSPSRTLALYGYTF
j_call: TRBJ1-6; clone_size: -; v_call: TRBV28; d_call: TRBD1; cdr3_nt: TGTGCCAGCAGCAACCCCCAGGACAGGGGGTACCACTTT; cdr3_aa: CASSNPQDRGYHF
j_call: TRBJ2-1; clone_size: -; v_call: TRBV10-3; d_call: -; cdr3_nt: TGTGCCATAGGGGACCTCTCCTCCTACAATGAGCAGTTCTTC; cdr3_aa: CAIGDLSSYNEQFF
j_call: TRBJ2-7; clone_size: -; v_call: TRBV10-3; d_call: TRBD2; cdr3_nt: TGTGCCATCAGTGAGACGTTAGCGGGGGGTTTCTCCTACGAGCAGTACTTC; cdr3_aa: CAISETLAGGFSYEQYF
j_call: TRBJ2-7; clone_size: -; v_call: TRBV5-6; d_call: -; cdr3_nt: TGTGCCAGCAGTTTGTATGGGACACAAACCCACGAGCAGTACTTC; cdr3_aa: CASSLYGTQTHEQYF
j_call: TRBJ1-5; clone_size: -; v_call: TRBV4-2; d_call: -; cdr3_nt: TGTGCCAGCAGCCATGACAGGAGCCATCAAAATCAGCCCCAGCATTTT; cdr3_aa: CASSHDRSHQNQPQHF
j_call: TRBJ2-3; clone_size: -; v_call: TRBV14; d_call: -; cdr3_nt: TGTGCCAGCAGCCAAGGCGTGACGAGCACAGATACGCAGTATTTT; cdr3_aa: CASSQGVTSTDTQYF
j_call: TRBJ1-2; clone_size: -; v_call: TRBV4-2; d_call: -; cdr3_nt: TGTGCCAGCAGCCAAGAGTTGACAGGTCACTATGGCTACACCTTC; cdr3_aa: CASSQELTGHYGYTF
j_call: TRBJ2-7; clone_size: -; v_call: TRBV5-6; d_call: -; cdr3_nt: TGTGCCAGCAGCCCCATGGGGCGGTACGAGCAGTACTTC; cdr3_aa: CASSPMGRYEQYF
j_call: TRBJ2-1; clone_size: many; v_call: TRBV19; d_call: -; cdr3_nt: TGTGCCAGTAGTCCCAGGGGCTACAATGAGCAGTTCTTC; cdr3_aa: CASSPRGYNEQFF
j_call: TRBJ2-7; clone_size: -; v_call: TRBV7-9; d_call: -; cdr3_nt: TGTGCCAGCAGCTTTTTGTTTTCCGGGTATGAGAGCTACGAGCAGTACTTC; cdr3_aa: CASSFLFSGYESYEQYF
j_call: TRBJ1-6; clone_size: few; v_call: TRBV19; d_call: -; cdr3_nt: TGTGCCAGTAGCATGAGACAGGAGAATTCACCCCTCCACTTT; cdr3_aa: CASSMRQENSPLHF
j_call: TRBJ2-1; clone_size: -; v_call: TRBV5-6; d_call: -; cdr3_nt: TGTGCCAGCAGCCCCTACACATACAATGAGCAGTTCTTC; cdr3_aa: CASSPYTYNEQFF
j_call: TRBJ2-1; clone_size: -; v_call: TRBV19; d_call: TRBD2; cdr3_nt: TGTGCCAGTAGTATACGGACTAGCGGGGTCAATGAGCAGTTCTTC; cdr3_aa: CASSIRTSGVNEQFF
j_call: TRBJ2-2; clone_size: -; v_call: TRBV19; d_call: -; cdr3_nt: TGTGCCAGCTGCTGGGCCCCGAACACCGGGGAGCTGTTTTTT; cdr3_aa: CASCWAPNTGELFF
j_call: TRBJ1-5; clone_size: -; v_call: TRBV18; d_call: -; cdr3_nt: TGTGCCAGCTCTCATCGGGGGGATAGCAATCAGCCCCAGCATTTT; cdr3_aa: CASSHRGDSNQPQHF
j_call: TRBJ1-4; clone_size: -; v_call: TRBV28; d_call: TRBD1; cdr3_nt: TGTGCCAGCAGTACCTCCGGGACAGGGTTTGAAAAACTGTTTTTT; cdr3_aa: CASSTSGTGFEKLFF
j_call: TRBJ2-1; clone_size: -; v_call: TRBV19; d_call: -; cdr3_nt: TGTGCCAGTAGTATTTATCGGAGCGTGGGGAATGAGCAGTTCTTC; cdr3_aa: CASSIYRSVGNEQFF
j_call: TRBJ1-2; clone_size: -; v_call: TRBV28; d_call: -; cdr3_nt: TGTGCCAGCAGGGAAGGGACGTTCGGCTACACCTTC; cdr3_aa: CASREGTFGYTF
j_call: TRBJ1-5; clone_size: few; v_call: TRBV4-1; d_call: -; cdr3_nt: TGCGCCAGCAGCCCGGTCCAGGAGGTCAATCAGCCCCAGCATTTT; cdr3_aa: CASSPVQEVNQPQHF
j_call: TRBJ1-6; clone_size: -; v_call: TRBV10-3; d_call: TRBD1; cdr3_nt: TGTGCCATCAGGTACGGGACAGGAGATAATTCACCCCTCCACTTT; cdr3_aa: CAIRYGTGDNSPLHF
j_call: TRBJ2-1; clone_size: -; v_call: TRBV6-4; d_call: -; cdr3_nt: TGTGCCAGCAGTGTGATGGTAGGATCCTACAATGAGCAGTTCTTC; cdr3_aa: CASSVMVGSYNEQFF
j_call: TRBJ2-7; clone_size: -; v_call: TRBV4-1; d_call: -; cdr3_nt: TGCGCCAGCAGCCAGACAACAGGCGAGAGCTCCTACGAGCAGTACTTC; cdr3_aa: CASSQTTGESSYEQYF
j_call: TRBJ1-6; clone_size: -; v_call: TRBV29-1; d_call: -; cdr3_nt: TGCAGCGTTGCTCTCCTCCAAGGGCCCCTCCACTTT; cdr3_aa: CSVALLQGPLHF
j_call: TRBJ2-7; clone_size: -; v_call: TRBV19; d_call: -; cdr3_nt: TGTGCCAGTCGGGGCTTGTCCTACGAGCAGTACTTC; cdr3_aa: CASRGLSYEQYF
j_call: TRBJ2-1; clone_size: once; v_call: TRBV19; d_call: TRBD1; cdr3_nt: TGTGCCAGCTCGCAGGGGGCGGTCAATGAGCAGTTCTTC; cdr3_aa: CASSQGAVNEQFF
j_call: TRBJ1-4; clone_size: few; v_call: TRBV5-1; d_call: TRBD1; cdr3_nt: TGCGCCAGCAGCACCGGGGACAGGGTGGGAGAAAAACTGTTTTTT; cdr3_aa: CASSTGDRVGEKLFF
j_call: TRBJ2-3; clone_size: once; v_call: TRBV11-2; d_call: -; cdr3_nt: TGTGCCAGCAGCTTAGGGGCGGGAACAGATACGCAGTATTTT; cdr3_aa: CASSLGAGTDTQYF
j_call: TRBJ1-1; clone_size: -; v_call: TRBV29-1; d_call: TRBD1; cdr3_nt: TGCAGCGTGGCCCGACAGGGGAACACTGAAGCTTTCTTT; cdr3_aa: CSVARQGNTEAFF
j_call: TRBJ2-7; clone_size: -; v_call: TRBV15; d_call: TRBD1; cdr3_nt: TGTGCCACCAGCAGGGAAAGGACAGGACCTACCCGCGAGCAGTACTTC; cdr3_aa: CATSRERTGPTREQYF
j_call: TRBJ1-2; clone_size: -; v_call: TRBV6-1; d_call: -; cdr3_nt: TGTGCCAGCAGAAAGACCCGACAACCCTATGGCTACACCTTC; cdr3_aa: CASRKTRQPYGYTF
j_call: TRBJ1-6; clone_size: -; v_call: TRBV5-6; d_call: -; cdr3_nt: TGTGCCAGCAGCTTGAGATGGTCGGGGGGCGACTCCTATAATTCACCCCTCCACTTT; cdr3_aa: CASSLRWSGGDSYNSPLHF
j_call: TRBJ2-7; clone_size: -; v_call: TRBV7-9; d_call: -; cdr3_nt: TGTGCCAGCAGCTTAATGGAGGGGGAATACGAGCAGTACTTC; cdr3_aa: CASSLMEGEYEQYF
j_call: TRBJ1-6; clone_size: -; v_call: TRBV5-6; d_call: TRBD1; cdr3_nt: TGTGCCAGCAGCTTGGGACAGGGGTTCTGGAGCTCCTATAATTCACCCCTCCACTTT; cdr3_aa: CASSLGQGFWSSYNSPLHF
j_call: TRBJ2-5; clone_size: -; v_call: TRBV29-1; d_call: -; cdr3_nt: TGCAGCACGTTCCGTGGGGGGCCAGAAGAGACCCAGTACTTC; cdr3_aa: CSTFRGGPEETQYF
j_call: TRBJ2-7; clone_size: once; v_call: TRBV6-1; d_call: TRBD2; cdr3_nt: TGTGCCAGCAGTGGGGAACTAGCGGGGACCTACGAGCAGTACTTC; cdr3_aa: CASSGELAGTYEQYF
j_call: TRBJ1-2; clone_size: few; v_call: TRBV19; d_call: TRBD1; cdr3_nt: TGTGCCAGTAGTGCAACAACAGGGGTAGATGGAGGCGGCTACACCTTC; cdr3_aa: CASSATTGVDGGGYTF
j_call: TRBJ1-1; clone_size: -; v_call: TRBV30; d_call: -; cdr3_nt: TGTGCCTGGAGTGTACAACGGGTGAACACTGAAGCTTTCTTT; cdr3_aa: CAWSVQRVNTEAFF
j_call: TRBJ2-1; clone_size: many; v_call: TRBV6-1; d_call: TRBD2; cdr3_nt: TGTGCCAGCCAGGACGGGGGGGACAATGAGCAGTTCTTC; cdr3_aa: CASQDGGDNEQFF
j_call: TRBJ2-7; clone_size: -; v_call: TRBV7-9; d_call: TRBD1; cdr3_nt: TGTGCCAGCAGCGACAGGGGGGTACCCTACGAGCAGTACTTC; cdr3_aa: CASSDRGVPYEQYF
j_call: TRBJ2-7; clone_size: -; v_call: TRBV9; d_call: -; cdr3_nt: TGTGCCAGCAGCCCCCACCCGGGAAATGAAGGCGAGCAGTACTTC; cdr3_aa: CASSPHPGNEGEQYF
j_call: TRBJ1-4; clone_size: -; v_call: TRBV4-2; d_call: -; cdr3_nt: TGTGCCAGCAGCCAACCGGGGGGAGAAATGGGTGAAAAACTGTTTTTT; cdr3_aa: CASSQPGGEMGEKLFF
j_call: TRBJ1-1; clone_size: few; v_call: TRBV19; d_call: -; cdr3_nt: TGTGCCAGTAGTATCCAGTCGGCAGGGCTGAACACTGAAGCTTTCTTT; cdr3_aa: CASSIQSAGLNTEAFF
j_call: TRBJ1-1; clone_size: once; v_call: TRBV2; d_call: -; cdr3_nt: TGTGCCAGCAACCCGACCGAACAGGCTGAAGCTTTCTTT; cdr3_aa: CASNPTEQAEAFF
j_call: TRBJ2-1; clone_size: -; v_call: TRBV27; d_call: TRBD1; cdr3_nt: TGTGCCAGCAGGGGGACAGGGGGTTGGAATGAGCAGTTCTTC; cdr3_aa: CASRGTGGWNEQFF
j_call: TRBJ2-1; clone_size: -; v_call: TRBV5-1; d_call: TRBD2; cdr3_nt: TGCGCCAGCAGCTTAACTAGCGGGGGGACTTACAATGAGCAGTTCTTC; cdr3_aa: CASSLTSGGTYNEQFF
j_call: TRBJ2-2; clone_size: -; v_call: TRBV5-6; d_call: -; cdr3_nt: TGTGCCAGCAGATCCCCACTCCAGAACACCGGGGAGCTGTTTTTT; cdr3_aa: CASRSPLQNTGELFF
j_call: TRBJ1-6; clone_size: -; v_call: TRBV11-2; d_call: -; cdr3_nt: TGTGCCAGCAGCTCAGAGTCCCGTCGTATCTCACCCCTCCACTTT; cdr3_aa: CASSSESRRISPLHF
j_call: TRBJ2-5; clone_size: few; v_call: TRBV30; d_call: TRBD1; cdr3_nt: TGTGCCTGGAGTCCACACGGGACAGGACAGGGAGAGACCCAGTACTTC; cdr3_aa: CAWSPHGTGQGETQYF
j_call: TRBJ1-6; clone_size: -; v_call: TRBV6-1; d_call: -; cdr3_nt: TGTGCCACTAAGGGAATAGATAGGTCACCCCTCCACTTT; cdr3_aa: CATKGIDRSPLHF
j_call: TRBJ1-2; clone_size: -; v_call: TRBV18; d_call: TRBD1; cdr3_nt: TGTGCCAGCTCACCCGACAGGGGATATGGCTACACCTTC; cdr3_aa: CASSPDRGYGYTF
j_call: TRBJ1-5; clone_size: -; v_call: TRBV28; d_call: -; cdr3_nt: TGTGCCAGCAGTAAAGGGGTTCAGCCCCAGCATTTT; cdr3_aa: CASSKGVQPQHF
j_call: TRBJ2-7; clone_size: -; v_call: TRBV6-6; d_call: TRBD1; cdr3_nt: TGTGCCAGCACCTTTACAAGGGGACAGGGAACCTACGAGCAGTACTTC; cdr3_aa: CASTFTRGQGTYEQYF